The 28 T cell receptor beta chains below come from one sample, sequenced in a study of T cell repertoires in cytomegalovirus infection. MiXCR was run by TCRdb on the reads, yielding one entry per CDR3 protein. The data contain about 440,000 distinct CDR3 sequences, around 32% of them singletons. Sequenced: PBMCs. These receptors originate from a human donor in good health (CMV status not recorded). Some clones in this sample may be carry-over from other donors' samples.

The chain uses TRBV12-3 or TRBV12-4 and TRBJ1-5; D might be TRBD1 (5 bases). Trimming stripped 3 bases from V and 0 bases from J, with 12 bases between. The CDR3 sequence is 16 residues long. The CDR3 region is CASSLSGGYSNQPQHF. The CDR3 nucleotides are TGTGCCAGCAGTTTGTCTGGGGGATATAGCAATCAGCCCCAGCATTTT.

This clonotype occurred many times. CDR3 loop: CASSLVWANTQYF. The CDR3 DNA follows: TGTGCCAGCAGCTTAGTCTGGGCTAATACGCAGTATTTT. This chain joins TRBV7-2 and TRBJ2-3; D unclear. Trimming stripped 1 base from V and 7 bases from J, with 9 bases between. Germline V gives CDR1 SGHTA, CDR2 FQGNSA. The CDR3 consists of 13 residues. The variable domain in full, completed from reference TRBV7-2 and TRBJ2-3, reads GAGVSQSPSNKVTEKGKDVELRCDPISGHTALYWYRQSLGQGLEFLIYFQGNSAPDKSGLPSDRFSAERTGGSVSTLTIQRTQQEDSAVYLCASSLVWANTQYFGPGTRLTVL.

About this clonotype: This may be a read error, as it is one base from a much larger clone. It is unclear where the CDR3 begins or ends on the DNA, so no DNA is shown, and the CDR3 is as TCRdb lists it. J is TRBJ2-7 and V is TRBV19; the D call TRBD1 from the table was never checked on the DNA. The CDR3 comprises 13 residues, both ends counted. Germline lookup yields CDR1 LNHDA and CDR2 SQIVND (reference sequence). The CDR3 reads CASWGRGSYEHYF.

Comments on this clonotype: The junction differs from germline at one of its ends, possibly a read error. The chain joins TRBV6-5 to TRBJ2-6; maybe TRBD1 (6 bases). CDR3 size: 16 residues. Germline CDR1 is MNHEY and CDR2 is SVGAGI. CDR3 amino acids: CARSQDSTSGANVLTF. In nucleotides, the CDR3 is TGTGCCCGCAGTCAGGACAGTACCTCTGGGGCCAACGTCCTGACTTTC.

The J gene is TRBJ1-4, the V gene TRBV11-2; D possibly corresponds to TRBD1 (6 bases). The CDR3 has 15 residues. V lost 3 bases to trimming and J lost 5 bases, with 13 bases between them. The V gene's germline CDR1 is SGHAT and CDR2 FQNNGV. The CDR3: CASSFSQGLNEKLFF. Written as DNA, the CDR3 is TGTGCCAGCAGCTTTAGCCAGGGGCTGAATGAAAAACTGTTTTTT.

This clonotype has just a few counts. The chain uses TRBV15 and TRBJ2-5; 10 positions match TRBD2. Germline CDR1 reads LNHNV; CDR2 reads YYDKDF (reference sequence). Trimming cost V 0 bases and J 2 bases; bases outside gene matches: 6. This CDR3 has 17 amino acids. The CDR3 nucleotides read TGTGCCACCAGCAGAGATCTTCTAGCGGGAGAGCAAGAGACCCAGTACTTC. Protein sequence: CATSRDLLAGEQETQYF. Based on the CDR3 plus reference TRBV15 and TRBJ2-5, the full variable domain is DAMVIQNPRYQVTQFGKPVTLSCSQTLNHNVMYWYQQKSSQAPKLLFHYYDKDFNNEADTPDNFQSRRPNTSFCFLDIRSPGLGDTAMYLCATSRDLLAGEQETQYFGPGTRLLVL.

A few counts support this clonotype. The CDR3 here is CASRTGEVTEAFF. The CDR3 nucleotides read TGTGCCAGCAGGACAGGGGAGGTCACTGAAGCTTTCTTT. The chain carries TRBV28 and TRBJ1-1, with 8 bases matching TRBD1. Looked up from germline, CDR1 is MDHEN and CDR2 is SYDVKM. The CDR3 has 13 residues. Trimming at V came to 6 bases and at J to 4 bases, leaving 4 bases not matched to a gene.

On this clonotype: Lacking the conserved final phenylalanine or tryptophan, this CDR3 likely reflects a read error. The rearrangement uses TRBV10-3 and TRBJ2-5, with TRBD2 matching over 10 bases. This CDR3 has 13 amino acids. J was trimmed by 5 bases and V by 4 bases; bases with no gene match: 1. The germline gives CDR1 ENHRY, CDR2 SYGVKD. As DNA, the CDR3 is TGTGCCATCAGTGCGACTAGCGGGGAGACCCAGTACTTA. Protein: CAISATSGETQYL.

The rearrangement links TRBV6-1 to TRBJ1-1; weak D call: TRBD1 (5 bases). This CDR3 comprises 15 residues. Germline V lookup: CDR1 MNHNS, CDR2 SASEGT. The ends were cut back, 2 bases at V and 4 bases at J, with 14 bases in the middle. CDR3 in amino acids: CASSERGTGSTEAFF. The CDR3 bases are TGTGCCAGCAGTGAACGGGGGACCGGGAGCACTGAAGCTTTCTTT.

Concerning this clonotype: This sequence may be a read error, since a much larger clone differs from it by one base. Here the CDR3 omits its conserved ending phenylalanine or tryptophan, so a read error is the likely source. The J gene is TRBJ2-3, the V gene TRBV7-2, with 9 bases fitting TRBD2. CDR1 is SGHTA and CDR2 is FQGNSA in the germline V gene. The CDR3 has 19 residues. The junction had 12 bases not matched to a gene; V was cut back by 1 base and J by 1 base. The CDR3 loop reads CASSLVLGRGGRGTDTQYC. The CDR3 DNA sequence: TGTGCCAGCAGCTTAGTCCTGGGGCGGGGGGGCCGGGGCACAGATACGCAGTATTGT.

This chain joins TRBV20-1 and TRBJ2-5; 12 bases match TRBD2. Germline V gene sequence: CDR1 DFQATT, CDR2 SNEGSKA (reference sequence). This CDR3 has 16 amino acids. The trim removed 5 bases at V and 1 base at J, leaving 8 bases unmatched. CDR3 sequence (DNA): TGCAGTGCTCCCCCTGGACTAGCGGGGATCCAAGAGACCCAGTACTTC. This encodes CSAPPGLAGIQETQYF.

This clonotype has just a few counts. This sequence joins TRBV30 and TRBJ1-1, with no clear D. Germline V gene sequence: CDR1 GTSNPN, CDR2 SVGIG (reference sequence). The CDR3 has 13 amino acids. Trimming shortened V by 5 bases and J by 6 bases, and 16 bases separated the two germline ends. For the CDR3, the DNA is TGTGCCTGGGCCAGAGGAGCCCCACCTGAAGCTTTCTTT. The encoded protein is CAWARGAPPEAFF.

The chain has TRBV20-1 and TRBJ2-5, with D possibly called TRBD1 or TRBD2 (5 bases each). The CDR3 length is 12 residues. Per the germline V gene, CDR1 is DFQATT and CDR2 is SNEGSKA (reference sequence). V was pared by 3 bases and J by 4 bases, with 9 bases between. The CDR3 sequence is CSARPGGETQYF. CDR3 bases: TGCAGTGCTAGGCCTGGGGGAGAGACCCAGTACTTC.

This clonotype has a handful of counts. The chain is built from TRBV20-1 and TRBJ1-5, with TRBD1 matching over 8 bases. Trimming cost V 0 bases and J 0 bases; bases outside gene matches: 10. Germline loops: CDR1 DFQATT, CDR2 SNEGSKA (reference sequence). The CDR3 has 18 residues. CDR3 sequence: CSARDRGQALYSNQPQHF. For the CDR3, the DNA is TGCAGTGCTAGAGATCGGGGACAGGCGCTGTATAGCAATCAGCCCCAGCATTTT.

The V gene is TRBV20-1, the J gene TRBJ1-2; possibly TRBD1 for D (5 bases). V dropped 3 bases and J dropped 1 base, with 12 bases sitting between them. CDR1 and CDR2 (germline): DFQATT, SNEGSKA (reference sequence). This CDR3 region has 14 residues. In nucleotides, the CDR3 is TGCAGTGCTAGGCCAACAGGCGATAACTATGGCTACACCTTC. Encoded protein: CSARPTGDNYGYTF.

This clonotype was counted only a few times. The genes are TRBV2 and TRBJ2-7; D uncertain. Deletions cut 1 base from V and 1 base from J, with 11 bases between. Germline CDR1 is SNHLY and CDR2 is FYNNEI. The CDR3 runs 15 residues. The CDR3 is CASSEGWAPSYEQYF. The CDR3 DNA follows: TGTGCCAGCAGTGAAGGGTGGGCACCTTCCTACGAGCAGTACTTC.

The chain carries TRBV6-1 and TRBJ1-1, with D possibly being TRBD1 (5 bases). The CDR3 is made up of 14 amino acids. Germline-derived CDR1 and CDR2 are MNHNS and SASEGT. Trimming removed 6 bases at V and 4 bases at J, with 15 bases between. The CDR3 DNA reads as TGTGCCAGCAGACACTTCAGGGAGAGCACTGAAGCTTTCTTT. Residues: CASRHFRESTEAFF.

In this sample, this clonotype turned up a few times. This rearrangement joins TRBV5-5 to TRBJ2-1; D tentatively fits TRBD1 or TRBD2 (7 bases each). Germline V gene data show CDR1 as SGHKS and CDR2 as YYEKEE (reference sequence). V lost 5 bases and J 5 bases, leaving 23 bases between the germline ends. This CDR3 spans 17 amino acids. In DNA, the CDR3 is TGTGCCAGCAGACGGGGGGATCGACAGGGTTGGGACAATGAGCAGTTCTTC. It translates to CASRRGDRQGWDNEQFF.

In this sample, this clonotype turned up a few times. This chain uses TRBV12-3 or TRBV12-4 with TRBJ1-2; D unclear. The CDR3 extends over 13 amino acids. Trimming removed 10 bases at V and 2 bases at J, with 14 bases between. CDR3 nucleotides: TGTGCCACCCGTAACCTGTCCAACTATGGCTACACCTTC. Translation gives CATRNLSNYGYTF.

This chain joins TRBV19 and TRBJ2-1, with 10 positions matching TRBD2. Germline CDR1 LNHDA, CDR2 SQIVND (reference sequence). V lost 3 bases, J lost 3 bases, and 8 bases stayed unmatched. This CDR3 comprises 17 residues. The CDR3 spells CASSMGSGGTYYNEQFF. CDR3 DNA: TGTGCCAGTAGTATGGGTAGCGGGGGGACTTACTACAATGAGCAGTTCTTC.

This clonotype has only a few counts. The V call is TRBV5-6, the J call TRBJ2-2, with 7 bases aligning to TRBD2. CDR1 is SGHDT and CDR2 is YYEEEE in the germline V gene. The CDR3 runs to 18 residues. V shed 4 bases and J 3 bases; nucleotides not matched to a gene: 15. The CDR3 sequence: CASSRPFAGGSYTGELFF. CDR3 bases: TGTGCCAGCAGCCGACCCTTTGCTGGCGGGAGCTACACCGGGGAGCTGTTTTTT.

This chain links TRBV18 with TRBJ2-3; no reliable D call. This CDR3 is built from 12 residues. The V end was cut by 6 bases, the J end by 5 bases, with 9 bases between. Germline CDR1 and CDR2: KGHSH and LQKENI. In DNA form, the CDR3 reads TGTGCCAGCTCCTCCATGGGAGATACGCAGTATTTT. Encoded protein: CASSSMGDTQYF.

This clonotype was recorded a few times. The CDR3 DNA sequence: TGTGCCAGCAGCTTGCTTCCGGGTCCGATAGACTATAGCTCCTACAATGAGCAGTTCTTC. As protein: CASSLLPGPIDYSSYNEQFF. The chain recombines TRBV5-5 with TRBJ2-1, with D possibly being TRBD2 (5 bases). The V end lost 1 base, the J end lost 0 bases, and 23 bases lay between the germline ends. The CDR3 runs to 20 residues. The germline gives CDR1 SGHKS, CDR2 YYEKEE (reference sequence).

The V call is TRBV20-1, the J call TRBJ1-2; TRBD1 agrees at 7 bases. The V gene end was trimmed by 3 bases and the J gene end by 6 bases; junction bases not matched to a gene: 4. CDR1 DFQATT and CDR2 SNEGSKA come from the germline V gene (reference sequence). This CDR3 comprises 12 residues. CDR3 coding DNA: TGCAGTGCTAGTCAGGGGGGAAATGGCTACACCTTC. Protein product: CSASQGGNGYTF.

The chain combines TRBV6-2 or TRBV6-3 with TRBJ1-4; D is perhaps TRBD1 (5 bases). The CDR3 is made up of 16 amino acids. Trimming removed 0 bases at V and 8 bases at J, with 16 bases between. CDR1 and CDR2 (germline): MNHEY, SVGEGT. In DNA form, the CDR3 reads TGTGCCAGCAGTTACTCGGCCGGACGGGGCGGAGAAAAACTGTTTTTT. Its translation is CASSYSAGRGGEKLFF.

This clonotype was counted a few times. The chain combines TRBV29-1 with TRBJ1-2; TRBD1 aligns across 8 bases. Germline V gene lookup returns CDR1 SQVTM and CDR2 ANQGSEA. This CDR3 is built from 15 residues. With 2 bases clipped from V and 0 bases from J, the junction kept 5 bases outside the gene matches. The CDR3, as DNA: TGCAGCGTTGAAAGGACAGGGAGTACTAACTATGGCTACACCTTC. It is translated as CSVERTGSTNYGYTF.

This sequence joins TRBV19 and TRBJ1-1; no definite D call. The CDR3 totals 14 residues. Trimming took 4 bases from V and 3 from J, leaving 12 bases between them. Germline CDR1 LNHDA, CDR2 SQIVND (reference sequence). CDR3 nucleotide sequence: TGTGCCAGTAGTACGGGCTACCTTTACACTGAAGCTTTCTTT. Its protein product is CASSTGYLYTEAFF.

The chain uses TRBV3-1 and TRBJ2-7; 10 nucleotides match TRBD1. The J segment lost 9 bases and the V segment lost 0 bases, leaving 11 bases of the junction unmatched. The CDR3 is made up of 16 amino acids. CDR1 LGHDT and CDR2 YNNKEL come from the germline V gene (reference sequence). The CDR3 spells CASSQDWDRGNIGQYF. The DNA of the CDR3 is TGTGCCAGCAGCCAAGATTGGGACAGGGGCAACATCGGGCAGTACTTC.